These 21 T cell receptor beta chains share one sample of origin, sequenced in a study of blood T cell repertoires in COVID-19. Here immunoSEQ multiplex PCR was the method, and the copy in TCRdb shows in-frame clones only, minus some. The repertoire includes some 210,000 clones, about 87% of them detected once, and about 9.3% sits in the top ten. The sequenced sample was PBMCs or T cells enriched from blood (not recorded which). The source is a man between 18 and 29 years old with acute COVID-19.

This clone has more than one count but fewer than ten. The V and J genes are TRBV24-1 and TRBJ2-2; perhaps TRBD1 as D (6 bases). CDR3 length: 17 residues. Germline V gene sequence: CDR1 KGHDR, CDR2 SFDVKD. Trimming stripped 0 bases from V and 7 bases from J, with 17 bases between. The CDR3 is CATSDLNRQGWGGELFF. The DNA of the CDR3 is TGTGCCACCAGTGATTTGAATCGGCAGGGGTGGGGCGGGGAGCTGTTTTTT.

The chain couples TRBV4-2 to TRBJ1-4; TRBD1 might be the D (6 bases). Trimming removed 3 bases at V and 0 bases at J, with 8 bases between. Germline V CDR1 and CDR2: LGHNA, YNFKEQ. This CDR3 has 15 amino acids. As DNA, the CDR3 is TGTGCCAGCAGCCACAACAGGGCAACTAATGAAAAACTGTTTTTT. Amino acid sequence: CASSHNRATNEKLFF.

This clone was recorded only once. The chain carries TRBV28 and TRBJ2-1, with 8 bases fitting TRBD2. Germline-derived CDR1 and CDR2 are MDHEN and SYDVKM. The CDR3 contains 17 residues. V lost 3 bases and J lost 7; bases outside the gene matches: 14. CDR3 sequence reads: CASSLRSGSTVLNEQFF. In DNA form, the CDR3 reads TGTGCCAGCAGTTTGAGGAGCGGGAGTACGGTTTTGAATGAGCAGTTCTTC.

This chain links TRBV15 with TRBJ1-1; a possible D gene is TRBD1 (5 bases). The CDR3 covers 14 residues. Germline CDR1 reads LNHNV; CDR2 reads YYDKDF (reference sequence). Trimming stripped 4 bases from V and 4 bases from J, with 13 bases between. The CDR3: CATSTRAPGTEAFF. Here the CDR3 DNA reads TGTGCCACCAGCACCAGGGCCCCAGGCACTGAAGCTTTCTTT. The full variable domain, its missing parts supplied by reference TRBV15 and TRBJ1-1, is DAMVIQNPRYQVTQFGKPVTLSCSQTLNHNVMYWYQQKSSQAPKLLFHYYDKDFNNEADTPDNFQSRRPNTSFCFLDIRSPGLGDTAMYLCATSTRAPGTEAFFGQGTRLTVV.

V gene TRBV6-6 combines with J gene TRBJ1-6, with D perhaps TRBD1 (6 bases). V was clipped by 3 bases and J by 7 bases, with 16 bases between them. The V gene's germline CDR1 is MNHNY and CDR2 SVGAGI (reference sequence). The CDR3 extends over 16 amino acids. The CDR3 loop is CASSYDSGGRNSPLHF. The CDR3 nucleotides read TGTGCCAGCAGTTATGACTCGGGGGGGCGCAATTCACCCCTCCACTTT.

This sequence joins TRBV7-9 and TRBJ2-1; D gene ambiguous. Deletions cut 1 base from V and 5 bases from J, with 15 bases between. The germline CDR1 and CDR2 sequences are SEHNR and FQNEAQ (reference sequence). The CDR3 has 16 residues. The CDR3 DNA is TGTGCCAGCAGCTTAGAATTCGGTCGCAATCACAATGAGCAGTTCTTC. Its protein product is CASSLEFGRNHNEQFF.

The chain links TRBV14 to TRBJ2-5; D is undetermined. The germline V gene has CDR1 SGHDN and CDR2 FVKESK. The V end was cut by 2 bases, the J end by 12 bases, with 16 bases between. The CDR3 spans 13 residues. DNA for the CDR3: TGTGCCAGCAGCCAATACCCAAACACTGAGGAGTACTTC. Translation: CASSQYPNTEEYF. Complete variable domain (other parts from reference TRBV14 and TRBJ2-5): EAGVTQFPSHSVIEKGQTVTLRCDPISGHDNLYWYRRVMGKEIKFLLHFVKESKQDESGMPNNRFLAERTGGTYSTLKVQPAELEDSGVYFCASSQYPNTEEYFGPGTRLLVL.

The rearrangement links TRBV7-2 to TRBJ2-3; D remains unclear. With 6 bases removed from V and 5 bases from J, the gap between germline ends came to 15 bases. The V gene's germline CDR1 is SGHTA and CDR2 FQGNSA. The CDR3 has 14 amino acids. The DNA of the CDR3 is TGTGCCAGCAGGCTCATGGAGTCGGTAGATACGCAGTATTTT. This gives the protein CASRLMESVDTQYF.

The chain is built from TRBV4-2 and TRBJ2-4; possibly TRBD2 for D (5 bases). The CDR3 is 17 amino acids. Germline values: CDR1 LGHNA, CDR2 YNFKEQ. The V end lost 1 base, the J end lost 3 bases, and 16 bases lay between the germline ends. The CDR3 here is CASSQVVGSVGKNIQYF. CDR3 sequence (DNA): TGTGCCAGCAGCCAAGTCGTTGGGAGTGTGGGCAAAAACATTCAGTACTTC.

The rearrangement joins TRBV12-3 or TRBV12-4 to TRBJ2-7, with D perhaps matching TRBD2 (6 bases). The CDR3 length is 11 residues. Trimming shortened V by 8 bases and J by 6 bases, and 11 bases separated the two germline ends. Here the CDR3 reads CASSQGGEQYF. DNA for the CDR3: TGTGCCAGCTCGCAGGGAGGCGAGCAGTACTTC.

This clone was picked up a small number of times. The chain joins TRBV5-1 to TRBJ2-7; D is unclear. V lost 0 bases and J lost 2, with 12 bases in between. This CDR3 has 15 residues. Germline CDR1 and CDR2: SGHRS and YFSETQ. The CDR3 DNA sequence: TGCGCCAGCAGCTTGGGACTCCGCCCTACCTACGAGCAGTACTTC. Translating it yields CASSLGLRPTYEQYF.

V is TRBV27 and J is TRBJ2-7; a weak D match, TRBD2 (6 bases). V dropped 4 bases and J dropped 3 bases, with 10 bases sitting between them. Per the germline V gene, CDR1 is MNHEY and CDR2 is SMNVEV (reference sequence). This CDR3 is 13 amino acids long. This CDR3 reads CASSYGSDYEQYF. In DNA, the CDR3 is TGTGCCAGCAGTTACGGGAGTGACTACGAGCAGTACTTC.

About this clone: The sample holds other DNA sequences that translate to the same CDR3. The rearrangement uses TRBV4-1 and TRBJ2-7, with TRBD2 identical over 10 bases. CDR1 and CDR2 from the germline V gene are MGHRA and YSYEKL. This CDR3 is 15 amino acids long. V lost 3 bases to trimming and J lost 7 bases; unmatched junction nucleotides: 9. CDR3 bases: TGCGCCAGCAGCCAGGAAGCGGGAGGGCCTTATGAGCAGTACTTC. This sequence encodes CASSQEAGGPYEQYF.

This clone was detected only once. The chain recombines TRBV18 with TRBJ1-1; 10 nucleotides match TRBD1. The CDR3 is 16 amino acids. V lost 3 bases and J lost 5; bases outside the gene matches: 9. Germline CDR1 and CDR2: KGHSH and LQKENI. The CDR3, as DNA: TGTGCCAGCTCACCGCAACCCCCGGGACAGGGGACTGAAGCTTTCTTT. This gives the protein CASSPQPPGQGTEAFF.

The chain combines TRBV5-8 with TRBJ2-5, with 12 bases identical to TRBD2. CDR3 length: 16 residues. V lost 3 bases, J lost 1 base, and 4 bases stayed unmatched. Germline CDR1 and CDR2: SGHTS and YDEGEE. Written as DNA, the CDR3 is TGTGCCAGCAGCTCCGGGACTAGCGGGTCCCAAGAGACCCAGTACTTC. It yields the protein CASSSGTSGSQETQYF.

The CDR3 loop reads CASSLVPYMTSGRGTGELFF. The CDR3 DNA follows: TGTGCCAGCAGTCTGGTACCCTATATGACTAGCGGGAGGGGCACCGGGGAGCTGTTTTTT. The rearrangement uses TRBV6-6 and TRBJ2-2; 14 nucleotides agree with TRBD2. The J segment lost 4 bases and the V segment lost 5 bases, leaving 15 bases of the junction unmatched. Germline CDR1 reads MNHNY; CDR2 reads SVGAGI (reference sequence). This CDR3 comprises 20 residues.

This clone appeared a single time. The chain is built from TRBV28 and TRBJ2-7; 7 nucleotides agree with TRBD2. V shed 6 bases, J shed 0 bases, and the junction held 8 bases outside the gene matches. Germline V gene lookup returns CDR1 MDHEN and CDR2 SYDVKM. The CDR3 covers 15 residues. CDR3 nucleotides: TGTGCCAGCAGCCAGGGAGGGATGAGCTCCTACGAGCAGTACTTC. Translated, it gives CASSQGGMSSYEQYF.

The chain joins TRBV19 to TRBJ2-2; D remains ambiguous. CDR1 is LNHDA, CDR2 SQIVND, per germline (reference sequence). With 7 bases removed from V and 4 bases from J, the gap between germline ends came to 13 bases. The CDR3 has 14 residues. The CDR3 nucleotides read TGTGCCAGTACCCGAACCGATAGCACCGGGGAGCTGTTTTTT. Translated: CASTRTDSTGELFF.

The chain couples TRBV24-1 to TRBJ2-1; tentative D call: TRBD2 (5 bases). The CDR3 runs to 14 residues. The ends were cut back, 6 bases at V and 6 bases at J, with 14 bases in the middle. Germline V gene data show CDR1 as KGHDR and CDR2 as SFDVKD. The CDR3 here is CATSKEDFGNEQFF. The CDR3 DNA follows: TGTGCCACCAGTAAGGAGGACTTTGGCAATGAGCAGTTCTTC.

CDR3 in DNA: TGTGCCAGCAGTTTATCAGGTGGCAGGGGGTGGGAGACCCAGTACTTC. This sequence encodes CASSLSGGRGWETQYF. The J gene is TRBJ2-5, the V gene TRBV27; 7 nucleotides line up with TRBD1. The CDR3 has 16 residues. In germline, CDR1 is MNHEY, CDR2 SMNVEV (reference sequence). V lost 0 bases and J lost 5; bases outside the gene matches: 9.

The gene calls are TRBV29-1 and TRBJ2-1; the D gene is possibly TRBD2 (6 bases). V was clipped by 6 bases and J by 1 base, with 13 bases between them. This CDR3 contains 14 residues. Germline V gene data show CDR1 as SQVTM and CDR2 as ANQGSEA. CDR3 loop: CSVTGTDSYNEQFF. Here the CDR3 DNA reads TGCAGCGTGACCGGGACTGATTCCTACAATGAGCAGTTCTTC.